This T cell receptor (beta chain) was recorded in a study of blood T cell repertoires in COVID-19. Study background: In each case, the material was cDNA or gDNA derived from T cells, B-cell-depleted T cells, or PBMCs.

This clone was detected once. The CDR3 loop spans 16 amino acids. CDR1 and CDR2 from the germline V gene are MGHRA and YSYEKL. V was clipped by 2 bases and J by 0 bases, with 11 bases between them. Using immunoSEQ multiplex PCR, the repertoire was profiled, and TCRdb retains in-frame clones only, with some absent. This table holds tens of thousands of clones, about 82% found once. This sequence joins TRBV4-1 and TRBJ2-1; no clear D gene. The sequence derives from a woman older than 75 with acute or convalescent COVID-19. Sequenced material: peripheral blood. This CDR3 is CASSQIDIISYNEQFF. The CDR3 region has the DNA TGCGCCAGCAGCCAAATTGACATTATCTCCTACAATGAGCAGTTCTTC.